The present TCR beta chain was sequenced within a study of cytomegalovirus exposure and HLA in healthy donors. Researchers ran the PCR with 60 Vbeta and 13 Jbeta primers. Profiled with immunoSEQ multiplex PCR; TCRdb holds only in-frame clones, not every one. The data hold about 78,000 clones, with over 70% observed a single time. General study points: A missense variant in DCLRE1C was later tied to TCR beta V- and J-gene trimming. Most subjects had HLA-A and HLA-B alleles reportedly predicted accurately by TCR beta sequences. Presence/absence analyses rested on an assumption that sequencing depth was roughly uniform across donors.

This clone was counted between two and nine times. Its antigen remains unidentified. Trimming cost V 5 bases and J 1 base, with 9 bases left between them. The CDR3 loop spans 13 amino acids. Germline values: CDR1 LNHDA, CDR2 SQIVND (reference sequence). Sequencing used PBMCs. The genes are TRBV19 and TRBJ2-7; D remains unclear. The sequence was obtained from a man in his fifties or sixties in good health and CMV-seropositive. The CDR3 region has the DNA TGTGCCAGTAGTTCGCTACTTTCCTACGAGCAGTACTTC. Amino acids: CASSSLLSYEQYF.